This T cell receptor (beta chain) was recovered during a study of blood T cell repertoires in COVID-19. Germline lookup yields CDR1 MNHEY and CDR2 SVGAGI. The CDR3 loop spans 13 amino acids. Trimming removed 6 bases at V and 2 bases at J, with 9 bases between. Two negative PCRs, clearance, or symptom resolution characterized the recovered Cohort 3 donors. Generated by immunoSEQ multiplex PCR, the TCRdb table keeps only in-frame clones and is missing some. The table has approximately 300,000 clones, roughly nine tenths seen once. The rearrangement joins TRBV6-5 to TRBJ2-3, with D possibly TRBD2 on 7 matching bases. The receptor was isolated from a woman aged 25 to 39 who had recovered from COVID-19. Sequenced: PBMCs or T cells enriched from blood (not recorded which). The CDR3, as DNA: TGTGCCAGCAGGCGGGGGCCCACAGATACGCAGTATTTT. It yields the protein CASRRGPTDTQYF.